The next 29 T cell receptor beta chains were all read from a single sample in a study of T cell responses to AZD1222 COVID-19 vaccine. This table comes from immunoSEQ multiplex PCR, and its TCRdb copy is limited to in-frame clones, with some not included. The data hold 110,000 to 150,000 clones, with 85% to 95% observed a single time. Specimen: peripheral blood, collected after recovery from COVID-19. These receptors were obtained from an adult who had recovered from COVID-19.

This sequence joins TRBV3-1 (or the pseudogene TRBV3-2) and TRBJ2-7; the match to TRBD2 covers 9 bases. Germline CDR1 is LGHDT and CDR2 is YNNKEL (reference sequence). This CDR3 has 16 amino acids. The V segment lost 3 bases and the J segment 4 bases; nucleotides outside the gene matches: 10. The CDR3 here is CASSQGSAGGPYEQYF. For the CDR3, the DNA is TGTGCCAGCAGCCAGGGATCGGCGGGAGGGCCGTACGAGCAGTACTTC.

The V gene is TRBV6-6, the J gene TRBJ1-4; the D is unclear. The CDR3 has 14 residues. Trimming cost V 7 bases and J 0 bases, with 9 bases left between them. From germline, CDR1 is MNHNY and CDR2 SVGAGI (reference sequence). CDR3 amino acids: CASMSPATNEKLFF. The CDR3 DNA is TGTGCCAGCATGTCCCCGGCAACTAATGAAAAACTGTTTTTT.

This sequence joins TRBV10-3 and TRBJ1-5, with no clear D. Germline V gene data show CDR1 as ENHRY and CDR2 as SYGVKD. This CDR3 region has 11 residues. Trimming shortened V by 0 bases and J by 9 bases, and 3 bases separated the two germline ends. CDR3 residues: CAISESRPQHF. The DNA for the CDR3 is TGTGCCATCAGTGAGTCTAGGCCCCAGCATTTT.

The CDR3 sequence is CASSPGQQGTEAFF. Written as DNA, the CDR3 is TGCGCCAGCAGCCCCGGACAGCAGGGCACTGAAGCTTTCTTT. The V gene is TRBV5-1, the J gene TRBJ1-1, with D perhaps matching TRBD1 (6 bases). Germline CDR1 reads SGHRS; CDR2 reads YFSETQ. The CDR3 totals 14 residues. V was trimmed by 4 bases and J by 4 bases, leaving 14 bases between them.

This clone occurred once. V gene TRBV2 combines with J gene TRBJ1-6; D may be TRBD1 (5 bases). This CDR3 spans 15 amino acids. V lost 2 bases and J lost 7, with 12 bases in between. CDR1 SNHLY and CDR2 FYNNEI come from the germline V gene. The CDR3 region has the DNA TGTGCCAGCAGTGAATGGCGCAGGGACAATTCACCCCTCCACTTT. It codes for CASSEWRRDNSPLHF.

This chain joins TRBV9 and TRBJ2-3; D is unresolved. V was shortened by 0 bases and J by 0 bases, with 2 bases between the two germline ends. CDR1 is SGDLS, CDR2 YYNGEE, per germline. The CDR3 has 13 residues. In nucleotides, the CDR3 is TGTGCCAGCAGCGTAGAAAGCACAGATACGCAGTATTTT. Encoded protein: CASSVESTDTQYF.

The chain uses TRBV2 and TRBJ2-5, with 8 bases identical to TRBD1. The J segment lost 5 bases and the V segment lost 6 bases, leaving 8 bases of the junction unmatched. Germline CDR1 is SNHLY and CDR2 is FYNNEI. The CDR3 length is 14 residues. The CDR3 DNA is TGTGCCAGCAGAGATGACAGGGGCGCCGAGACCCAGTACTTC. Translation: CASRDDRGAETQYF.

The rearrangement links TRBV5-4 to TRBJ2-4; 8 bases match TRBD2. The CDR3 loop spans 15 amino acids. With 4 bases clipped from V and 1 base from J, the junction kept 4 bases outside the gene matches. Germline CDR1 is SGHNT and CDR2 is YYREEE (reference sequence). The CDR3 bases are TGTGCCAGCAGCCAAAGCGGGAGTGCCAAAAACATTCAGTACTTC. Amino acid sequence: CASSQSGSAKNIQYF. Looking up the rest from reference TRBV5-4 and TRBJ2-4 gives the full variable domain: ETGVTQSPTHLIKTRGQQVTLRCSSQSGHNTVSWYQQALGQGPQFIFQYYREEENGRGNFPPRFSGLQFPNYSSELNVNALELDDSALYLCASSQSGSAKNIQYFGAGTRLSVL.

The chain uses TRBV28 and TRBJ1-5; TRBD1 matches at 9 bases. Germline V gives CDR1 MDHEN, CDR2 SYDVKM. Trimming cost V 7 bases and J 3 bases; bases outside gene matches: 7. The CDR3 totals 15 residues. The CDR3 nucleotides are TGTGCCAGCACCCCCGGGACAGGGACCAATCAGCCCCAGCATTTT. Its protein is CASTPGTGTNQPQHF.

This clone was observed a single time. This chain uses TRBV4-1 with TRBJ2-7, with 9 bases matching TRBD2. The CDR3 is 16 amino acids. Losses at the gene ends were 0 bases for V and 0 bases for J; bases not matched to a gene: 3. The germline V gene encodes CDR1 MGHRA and CDR2 YSYEKL. The CDR3 region has the DNA TGCGCCAGCAGCCAAGACGCGACTAGCGGCTCCTACGAGCAGTACTTC. As protein: CASSQDATSGSYEQYF.

This clone showed up just once. The CDR3 protein is CASTVRGGRTEAFF. CDR3 DNA: TGTGCCAGCACCGTGAGAGGGGGAAGGACTGAAGCTTTCTTT. V gene TRBV5-8 combines with J gene TRBJ1-1, with D maybe TRBD1 (6 bases). The V and J ends lost 6 bases and 5 bases respectively, with 17 bases between them. The CDR3 has 14 amino acids. Germline values: CDR1 SGHTS, CDR2 YDEGEE.

The J gene is TRBJ1-2, the V gene TRBV5-6, with TRBD1 identical over 10 bases. V lost 4 bases, J lost 3 bases, and 3 bases stayed unmatched. This CDR3 has 14 amino acids. Germline values: CDR1 SGHDT, CDR2 YYEEEE. The CDR3 bases are TGTGCCAGCAGCGTGACAGGGGGCGACTATGGCTACACCTTC. This codes for CASSVTGGDYGYTF.

This chain links TRBV7-9 with TRBJ1-1, with TRBD1 as a possible D gene (6 bases). This CDR3 is built from 13 residues. Germline assignment: CDR1 SEHNR and CDR2 FQNEAQ (reference sequence). The ends were cut back, 5 bases at V and 3 bases at J, with 10 bases in the middle. The chain's CDR3 is CASSVGQHTEAFF. The DNA of the CDR3 is TGTGCCAGCAGCGTTGGACAGCACACTGAAGCTTTCTTT.

V usage is TRBV19 and J usage is TRBJ1-5, with D possibly matching TRBD1 (5 bases). The CDR3 has 13 residues. The germline V gene encodes CDR1 LNHDA and CDR2 SQIVND (reference sequence). Between the trimmed V and J ends, which lost 7 bases and 5 bases, there was a span of 12 bases. As DNA, the CDR3 is TGTGCCAGTAACCCCAGGGCCTATCAGCCCCAGCATTTT. This codes for CASNPRAYQPQHF.

The chain joins TRBV10-3 to TRBJ2-3; 8 nucleotides line up with TRBD2. CDR1 is ENHRY and CDR2 is SYGVKD in the germline V gene. V shed 3 bases and J 8 bases; nucleotides not matched to a gene: 16. The CDR3 sequence is 17 residues long. The CDR3 DNA reads as TGTGCCATCAGTGATCGACCCCCCGGGGCGGGGGGTGGTACGCAGTATTTT. It codes for CAISDRPPGAGGGTQYF.

The V and J genes are TRBV30 and TRBJ1-4; D is possibly TRBD1 (6 bases). This CDR3 has 15 residues. The V gene's germline CDR1 is GTSNPN and CDR2 SVGIG (reference sequence). Trimming left V 1 base short and J 4 bases short, with 13 bases between. The CDR3 DNA reads as TGTGCCTGGAGTGGGGTTAGGACAGATAATGAAAAACTGTTTTTT. Its protein is CAWSGVRTDNEKLFF. The full variable domain, its missing parts supplied by reference TRBV30 and TRBJ1-4, is SQTIHQWPATLVQPVGSPLSLECTVEGTSNPNLYWYRQAAGRGLQLLFYSVGIGQISSEVPQNLSASRPQDRQFILSSKKLLLSDSGFYLCAWSGVRTDNEKLFFGSGTQLSVL.

The rearrangement joins TRBV3-1 (or the pseudogene TRBV3-2) to TRBJ2-6; no clear D. The CDR3 length is 17 residues. Germline values: CDR1 LGHDT, CDR2 YNNKEL (reference sequence). Between the trimmed V and J ends, which lost 1 base and 3 bases, there was a span of 13 bases. In DNA, the CDR3 is TGTGCCAGCAGCCAAGTTTTCGCCGTGGATGGGGCCAACGTCCTGACTTTC. It specifies CASSQVFAVDGANVLTF.

This clone appeared once. The chain is built from TRBV9 and TRBJ2-3; D is unclear. CDR1 SGDLS and CDR2 YYNGEE come from the germline V gene. The CDR3 extends over 14 amino acids. Trimming stripped 0 bases from V and 2 bases from J, with 7 bases between. CDR3 protein: CASSVEALTDTQYF. CDR3 in DNA: TGTGCCAGCAGCGTAGAAGCCCTCACAGATACGCAGTATTTT.

The chain couples TRBV4-1 to TRBJ1-2, with a tentative D call TRBD1 (6 bases). Trimming took 2 bases from V and 0 from J, leaving 16 bases between them. The CDR3 length is 17 residues. Germline V gene sequence: CDR1 MGHRA, CDR2 YSYEKL. The DNA of the CDR3 is TGCGCCAGCAGCCAAAGCGCCGGGACAAACGCTAACTATGGCTACACCTTC. This gives the protein CASSQSAGTNANYGYTF.

The rearrangement joins TRBV9 to TRBJ2-5; 8 bases are shared with TRBD1. Germline V gene sequence: CDR1 SGDLS, CDR2 YYNGEE. Unmatched junction bases numbered 4, after V lost 0 bases and J lost 3 bases. The CDR3 runs 15 residues. The CDR3 coding sequence is TGTGCCAGCAGCGTAGGGGGACAGGCAAAAGAGACCCAGTACTTC. It translates to CASSVGGQAKETQYF.

The chain has TRBV5-6 and TRBJ2-1; TRBD2 agrees at 7 bases. The CDR3 runs to 16 residues. Germline lookup yields CDR1 SGHDT and CDR2 YYEEEE. The junction had 10 bases not matched to a gene; V was cut back by 0 bases and J by 7 bases. CDR3 region: CASSLDTGRSLNEQFF. CDR3 coding DNA: TGTGCCAGCAGCTTGGATACCGGGAGGTCCCTAAATGAGCAGTTCTTC. Full variable domain (outside the CDR3, taken from reference TRBV5-6 and TRBJ2-1): DAGVTQSPTHLIKTRGQQVTLRCSPKSGHDTVSWYQQALGQGPQFIFQYYEEEERQRGNFPDRFSGHQFPNYSSELNVNALLLGDSALYLCASSLDTGRSLNEQFFGPGTRLTVL.

The genes are TRBV3-1 (or the pseudogene TRBV3-2) and TRBJ2-1, with 8 nucleotides matching TRBD2. With 5 bases clipped from V and 6 bases from J, the junction kept 18 bases outside the gene matches. CDR1 is LGHDT and CDR2 is YNNKEL in the germline V gene (reference sequence). This CDR3 has 18 amino acids. CDR3 residues: CASSKGPTSGGDSNEQFF. CDR3 in DNA: TGTGCCAGCAGCAAAGGCCCTACTAGCGGAGGGGATAGCAATGAGCAGTTCTTC.

V gene TRBV19 combines with J gene TRBJ2-7, with D possibly being TRBD2 (7 bases). With 2 bases removed from V and 4 bases from J, the gap between germline ends came to 15 bases. The CDR3 runs 15 residues. Germline V gene data show CDR1 as LNHDA and CDR2 as SQIVND (reference sequence). Written as DNA, the CDR3 is TGTGCCAGTAGTATATTCGTGGGGGGGCTTTACGAGCAGTACTTC. It translates to CASSIFVGGLYEQYF.

The V gene is TRBV6-4, the J gene TRBJ2-2, with 8 bases that match TRBD2. J lost 4 bases, V lost 5 bases, and 0 bases had no gene match. Germline CDR1 reads MRHNA; CDR2 reads SNTAGT. The CDR3 contains 13 residues. In DNA, the CDR3 is TGTGCCAGCAGTAGCGGGAGCACCGGGGAGCTGTTTTTT. Its translation: CASSSGSTGELFF.

CDR3 in amino acids: CASSARSSEAFF. For the CDR3, the DNA is TGTGCCAGCAGTGCGAGGTCCTCTGAAGCTTTCTTT. This chain connects TRBV28 to TRBJ1-1; no clear D. The CDR3 consists of 12 residues. Germline CDR1 is MDHEN and CDR2 is SYDVKM. With 5 bases removed from V and 6 bases from J, the gap between germline ends came to 10 bases. Using reference TRBV28 and TRBJ1-1 for the parts outside the CDR3, the full variable domain is DVKVTQSSRYLVKRTGEKVFLECVQDMDHENMFWYRQDPGLGLRLIYFSYDVKMKEKGDIPEGYSVSREKKERFSLILESASTNQTSMYLCASSARSSEAFFGQGTRLTVV.

The chain combines TRBV24-1 with TRBJ2-2; 12 bases are a match to TRBD1. The CDR3 runs to 19 residues. The J segment lost 4 bases and the V segment lost 4 bases, leaving 12 bases of the junction unmatched. From germline, CDR1 is KGHDR and CDR2 SFDVKD. The CDR3 DNA reads as TGTGCCACCAGTGACTTGGGACAGGGGGCGCCCCGTAGCACCGGGGAGCTGTTTTTT. As protein: CATSDLGQGAPRSTGELFF.

The sample holds one count of this clone. The CDR3: CASSLSPGSKNPTDTQYF. The CDR3 bases are TGTGCCAGCAGTTTATCCCCCGGGTCTAAGAATCCCACAGATACGCAGTATTTT. This chain uses TRBV28 with TRBJ2-3; no firm D call. The CDR3 is 18 amino acids. CDR1 is MDHEN and CDR2 is SYDVKM in the germline V gene. Trimming stripped 1 base from V and 2 bases from J, with 19 bases between.

Only a few counts were recorded for this clone. The chain joins TRBV5-5 to TRBJ2-7; 7 bases agree with TRBD2. Germline CDR1 and CDR2: SGHKS and YYEKEE (reference sequence). This CDR3 is 12 amino acids long. Trimming took 3 bases from V and 3 from J; bases not matched to a gene: 0. As DNA, the CDR3 is TGTGCCAGCAGCTGGACTAGCTACGAGCAGTACTTC. It encodes CASSWTSYEQYF.

This chain joins TRBV15 and TRBJ1-2, with TRBD1 as a possible D gene (5 bases). Looked up from germline, CDR1 is LNHNV and CDR2 is YYDKDF (reference sequence). Trimming removed 0 bases from V and 0 bases from J, with 11 bases in between. The CDR3 has 16 residues. For the CDR3, the DNA is TGTGCCACCAGCAGAGATAAGTCCAGGGCTAACTATGGCTACACCTTC. Its translation is CATSRDKSRANYGYTF.